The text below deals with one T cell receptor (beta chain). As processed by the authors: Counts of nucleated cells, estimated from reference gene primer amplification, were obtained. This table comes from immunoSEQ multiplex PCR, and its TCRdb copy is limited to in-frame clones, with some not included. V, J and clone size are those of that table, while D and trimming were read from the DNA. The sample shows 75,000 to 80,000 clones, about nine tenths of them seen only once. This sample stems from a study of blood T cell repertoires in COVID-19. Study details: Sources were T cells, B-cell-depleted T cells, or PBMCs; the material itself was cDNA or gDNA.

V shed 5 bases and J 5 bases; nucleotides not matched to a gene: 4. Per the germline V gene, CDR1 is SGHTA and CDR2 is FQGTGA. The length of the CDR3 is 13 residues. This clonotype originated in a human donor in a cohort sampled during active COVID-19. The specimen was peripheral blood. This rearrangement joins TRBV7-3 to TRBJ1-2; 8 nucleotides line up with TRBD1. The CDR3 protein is CASSPRTGYGYTF. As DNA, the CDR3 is TGTGCCAGCAGCCCCCGGACAGGGTATGGCTACACCTTC.